The sequence of this T cell receptor (beta chain) was determined in a study of T cell repertoires in cytomegalovirus infection. Regarding the study as a whole: Dominant in the ex vivo response were TCR beta clonotypes restricted by HLA-C and specific for CMV.

This CDR3 is 13 amino acids long. Germline CDR1 is SQVTM and CDR2 is ANQGSEA. Regarding this clonotype: Its antigen is unknown.

MiXCR was run by TCRdb on the reads, yielding one entry per CDR3 protein. Of approximately 500,000 distinct CDR3 sequences listed, around 10% are singletons. The sample was PBMCs. The TCR comes from a human donor in good health (CMV status not recorded). Some clones in this sample may be carry-over from other donors' samples. The V and J genes are TRBV29-1 and TRBJ2-5; TRBD2 aligns across 11 bases. The CDR3 loop reads CSGASGGLETQYF. The CDR3 nucleotides read TGCAGTGGGGCTAGCGGGGGGCTAGAGACCCAGTACTTC.